The text below deals with one TCR beta chain. TCRdb keeps only in-frame clones here, not all; method: immunoSEQ multiplex PCR. The table has about 190,000 clones, roughly four fifths seen once. The V gene's germline CDR1 is SGHAT and CDR2 FQNNGV. V lost 5 bases and J lost 1; bases outside the gene matches: 2. CDR3 length: 15 amino acids. These data originate in a study of blood T cell repertoires in COVID-19. In the study overall: Researchers got acute and convalescent COVID-19 samples from the United States, Italy and Spain.

The genes are TRBV11-2 and TRBJ2-7; 13 bases line up with TRBD2. Source material: peripheral blood. The origin of this receptor is a woman aged 40 to 55 with acute or convalescent COVID-19. The CDR3 nucleotides read TGTGCCAGCAGCAGGGGACTAGCGGGGTCCTACGAGCAGTACTTC. The encoded protein is CASSRGLAGSYEQYF.